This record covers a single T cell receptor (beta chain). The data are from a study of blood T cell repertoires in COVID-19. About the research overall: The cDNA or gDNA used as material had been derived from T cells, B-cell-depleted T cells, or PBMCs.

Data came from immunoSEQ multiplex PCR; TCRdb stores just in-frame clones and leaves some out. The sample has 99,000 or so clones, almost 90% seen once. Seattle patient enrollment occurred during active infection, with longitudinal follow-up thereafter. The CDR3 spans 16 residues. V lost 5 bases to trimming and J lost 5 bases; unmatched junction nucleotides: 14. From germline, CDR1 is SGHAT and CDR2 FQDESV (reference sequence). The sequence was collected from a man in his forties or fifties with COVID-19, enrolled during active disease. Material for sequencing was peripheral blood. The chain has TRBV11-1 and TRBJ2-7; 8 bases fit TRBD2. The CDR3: CASSDLAGKTRDEQYF. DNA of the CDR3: TGTGCCAGCAGCGATCTAGCGGGCAAAACTCGGGACGAGCAGTACTTC.